What follows are 9 T cell receptor beta chains derived from one specimen sequenced in a study of T cell changes during pregnancy in multiple sclerosis. TCRdb keeps only in-frame clones here, not all; method: immunoSEQ multiplex PCR. The sample records about 39,000 clones, around four fifths being singletons. The sequenced sample was CD4+ T cells from peripheral blood mononuclear cells, obtained before pregnancy. These receptors were obtained from a female donor with multiple sclerosis, enrolled in a pregnancy study.

In regard to this clone: This same CDR3 is encoded by further DNA sequences in the sample. This rearrangement joins TRBV29-1 to TRBJ1-5; TRBD1 is a possible D gene (5 bases). V dropped 6 bases and J dropped 4 bases, with 10 bases sitting between them. Per germline, CDR1 SQVTM and CDR2 ANQGSEA. The CDR3 loop spans 12 amino acids. The CDR3 loop reads CSVGGGNQPQHF. The CDR3, as DNA: TGCAGCGTGGGCGGGGGAAATCAGCCCCAGCATTTT. Complete variable domain (other parts from reference TRBV29-1 and TRBJ1-5): SAVISQKPSRDICQRGTSLTIQCQVDSQVTMMFWYRQQPGQSLTLIATANQGSEATYESGFVIDKFPISRPNLTFSTLTVSNMSPEDSSIYLCSVGGGNQPQHFGDGTRLSIL.

CDR3 sequence (DNA): TGTGCCAGCAGTTCCCCTCCCGGGACAGGGGGTACGAGCACTGAAGCTTTCTTT. This encodes CASSSPPGTGGTSTEAFF. The V gene is TRBV27, the J gene TRBJ1-1; 11 bases fit TRBD1. The V segment lost 4 bases and the J segment 4 bases; nucleotides outside the gene matches: 14. Germline V gene lookup returns CDR1 MNHEY and CDR2 SMNVEV (reference sequence). The CDR3 is made up of 18 amino acids.

The V call is TRBV11-2, the J call TRBJ2-5, with 11 bases that match TRBD2. V lost 5 bases to trimming and J lost 1 base; unmatched junction nucleotides: 3. The V gene's germline CDR1 is SGHAT and CDR2 FQNNGV. This CDR3 contains 15 residues. The CDR3 loop reads CASSVGTSGQETQYF. The CDR3 nucleotides read TGTGCCAGCAGCGTCGGGACTAGCGGCCAAGAGACCCAGTACTTC.

The genes are TRBV4-3 and TRBJ2-3; 8 nucleotides match TRBD2. This CDR3 is built from 16 residues. Trimming at V came to 5 bases and at J to 1 base, leaving 8 bases not matched to a gene. The germline V gene has CDR1 LGHNA and CDR2 YSLEER. The CDR3 DNA reads as TGCGCCAGCAGCTTCCAGGCGGGGGGCGGCACAGATACGCAGTATTTT. Translation: CASSFQAGGGTDTQYF.

The chain is built from TRBV11-2 and TRBJ1-1, with a possible D match to TRBD1 (6 bases). This CDR3 has 14 amino acids. V lost 2 bases, J lost 1 base, and 8 bases lay in between. Germline-derived CDR1 and CDR2 are SGHAT and FQNNGV. CDR3 nucleotides: TGTGCCAGCAGCTTAAGGGGGGGGAACACTGAAGCTTTCTTT. It codes for CASSLRGGNTEAFF. Filled out from reference TRBV11-2 and TRBJ1-1, the complete variable domain reads EAGVAQSPRYKIIEKRQSVAFWCNPISGHATLYWYQQILGQGPKLLIQFQNNGVVDDSQLPKDRFSAERLKGVDSTLKIQPAKLEDSAVYLCASSLRGGNTEAFFGQGTRLTVV.

This clone was detected only a few times. The chain has TRBV28 and TRBJ1-1; no definite D call. V was cut by 5 bases and J by 10 bases, with 14 bases left in between. From germline, CDR1 is MDHEN and CDR2 SYDVKM. The CDR3 runs 12 residues. In DNA form, the CDR3 reads TGTGCCAGCAGTCCCCGAGCGGTGGGAGCTTTCTTT. Its protein is CASSPRAVGAFF.

The chain employs TRBV7-7 and TRBJ2-5; D might be TRBD2 (6 bases). CDR3 length equals 15 residues. V dropped 5 bases and J dropped 4 bases, with 17 bases sitting between them. CDR1 and CDR2 from the germline V gene are SSHAT and FNYEAQ (reference sequence). The CDR3 bases are TGTGCCAGCAGCCAAATTAGTGGAGCGGGAGAGACCCAGTACTTC. Protein: CASSQISGAGETQYF.

This clone was observed a single time. The chain has TRBV19 and TRBJ2-2; D gene ambiguous. Trimming removed 4 bases at V and 0 bases at J, with 9 bases between. The CDR3 is 15 residues long. The germline CDR1 and CDR2 sequences are LNHDA and SQIVND (reference sequence). The CDR3, as DNA: TGTGCCAGTAGTAAAATAATCGCGAACACCGGGGAGCTGTTTTTT. Its translation is CASSKIIANTGELFF.

V gene TRBV5-1 combines with J gene TRBJ2-3, with 9 bases identical to TRBD2. The germline V gene has CDR1 SGHRS and CDR2 YFSETQ. CDR3 length: 17 amino acids. V was pared by 4 bases and J by 1 base, with 10 bases of the junction left unmatched. The CDR3 nucleotides read TGCGCCAGCAGCACTGGGGGGACTAGCATGGGCACAGATACGCAGTATTTT. Its protein is CASSTGGTSMGTDTQYF.